The 26 T cell receptor beta chains below were found in one sample sequenced in a study of blood T cell repertoires in COVID-19 (dated by TCRdb to 2020 to 2022). Libraries came from the immunoSEQ multiplex PCR assay. In TCRdb, the immuneACCESS table is reduced to in-frame sequences with V and J assigned. These tables do not hold every clone; where another copy was compared, an unresolved V gene accounts for under half, and the others remain unexplained. The sample records 90,000 to 120,000 clones, just over 90% of which are singletons. Together, the top ten hold 1% to 1.5% of the sample. The sample comprised peripheral blood. These TCRs come from a woman aged 25 to 39 with acute or convalescent COVID-19.

The rearrangement joins TRBV2 to TRBJ1-5, with TRBD1 matching 11 bases. Trimming at V came to 6 bases and at J to 2 bases, leaving 6 bases not matched to a gene. This CDR3 has 16 amino acids. The germline gives CDR1 SNHLY, CDR2 FYNNEI. This CDR3 is CASRDRGHEGNQPQHF. The CDR3 nucleotides read TGTGCCAGCAGGGACAGGGGGCACGAAGGCAATCAGCCCCAGCATTTT.

This rearrangement joins TRBV19 to TRBJ2-3; TRBD2 aligns across 16 bases. CDR3 length equals 17 residues. Germline assignment: CDR1 LNHDA and CDR2 SQIVND (reference sequence). With V trimmed by 5 bases and J by 1 base, 3 bases remained unmatched. CDR3 amino acids: CASSPGLAGGRTDTQYF. The CDR3 DNA reads TGTGCCAGTAGTCCGGGACTAGCGGGAGGGCGCACAGATACGCAGTATTTT.

V usage is TRBV30 and J usage is TRBJ1-6, with 8 bases identical to TRBD1. CDR3 length: 14 amino acids. With 5 bases clipped from V and 5 bases from J, the junction kept 5 bases outside the gene matches. Germline V lookup: CDR1 GTSNPN, CDR2 SVGIG (reference sequence). The CDR3 protein is CAWGTGGNNSPLHF. In nucleotides, the CDR3 is TGTGCCTGGGGGACAGGTGGGAATAATTCACCCCTCCACTTT. Together with reference TRBV30 and TRBJ1-6, the CDR3 gives the full variable domain: SQTIHQWPATLVQPVGSPLSLECTVEGTSNPNLYWYRQAAGRGLQLLFYSVGIGQISSEVPQNLSASRPQDRQFILSSKKLLLSDSGFYLCAWGTGGNNSPLHFGNGTRLTVT.

The chain recombines TRBV27 with TRBJ1-2, with 11 bases fitting TRBD1. The trim removed 2 bases at V and 5 bases at J, leaving 7 bases unmatched. Looked up from germline, CDR1 is MNHEY and CDR2 is SMNVEV (reference sequence). The CDR3 is 16 amino acids. DNA of the CDR3: TGTGCCAGCAGTTTAAACCGGGACAGGGGGGGATATGGCTACACCTTC. Amino acids: CASSLNRDRGGYGYTF.

This clone appeared a few times. The chain employs TRBV4-1 and TRBJ1-1; TRBD1 matches 9 bases. This CDR3 comprises 15 residues. From germline, CDR1 is MGHRA and CDR2 YSYEKL. Losses at the gene ends were 3 bases for V and 5 bases for J; bases not matched to a gene: 7. The CDR3 DNA follows: TGCGCCAGCAGCCACCCGGGACAGGGCGGGACTGAAGCTTTCTTT. Its protein is CASSHPGQGGTEAFF.

The chain links TRBV30 to TRBJ2-5; TRBD1 agrees at 7 bases. The V gene's germline CDR1 is GTSNPN and CDR2 SVGIG (reference sequence). The CDR3 length is 15 residues. Unmatched junction bases numbered 5, after V lost 1 base and J lost 0 bases. The CDR3 is CAWSGLQGYQETQYF. As DNA, the CDR3 is TGTGCCTGGAGTGGGCTACAGGGGTACCAAGAGACCCAGTACTTC.

This sequence joins TRBV6-6 and TRBJ2-5; 7 bases map to TRBD1. With 7 bases clipped from V and 2 bases from J, the junction kept 7 bases outside the gene matches. Germline V gene sequence: CDR1 MNHNY, CDR2 SVGAGI (reference sequence). This CDR3 is 14 amino acids long. The CDR3 protein is CASIHRDRQETQYF. DNA for the CDR3: TGTGCCAGCATACACCGGGACAGACAAGAGACCCAGTACTTC.

The chain has TRBV28 and TRBJ1-3, with D tentatively TRBD1 (6 bases). This CDR3 contains 18 residues. Trimming took off 4 bases at V and 1 base at J, with 20 bases between the two ends. Germline loops: CDR1 MDHEN, CDR2 SYDVKM. The CDR3 DNA is TGTGCCAGCAGTTCTCTCTCCTACAGGGTCGGGTCTGGAAACACCATATATTTT. Translating it yields CASSSLSYRVGSGNTIYF.

The chain has TRBV9 and TRBJ2-7; D gene ambiguous. This CDR3 spans 14 amino acids. Germline loops: CDR1 SGDLS, CDR2 YYNGEE. Trimming removed 0 bases from V and 0 bases from J, with 7 bases in between. The CDR3 DNA reads TGTGCCAGCAGCGTAGACGCCAGCTCCTACGAGCAGTACTTC. Protein: CASSVDASSYEQYF.

The rearrangement uses TRBV19 and TRBJ1-2, with TRBD1 identical over 9 bases. From germline, CDR1 is LNHDA and CDR2 SQIVND (reference sequence). Trimming cost V 6 bases and J 5 bases; bases outside gene matches: 1. The CDR3 is 12 amino acids. CDR3 protein: CASSGTGYGYTF. In nucleotides, the CDR3 is TGTGCCAGTAGCGGGACAGGGTATGGCTACACCTTC. Looking up the rest from reference TRBV19 and TRBJ1-2 gives the full variable domain: DGGITQSPKYLFRKEGQNVTLSCEQNLNHDAMYWYRQDPGQGLRLIYYSQIVNDFQKGDIAEGYSVSREKKESFPLTVTSAQKNPTAFYLCASSGTGYGYTFGSGTRLTVV.

This chain connects TRBV9 to TRBJ1-5; perhaps TRBD1 as D (5 bases). This CDR3 comprises 15 residues. V gave up 3 bases and J gave up 4 bases, with 14 bases separating them. Germline-derived CDR1 and CDR2 are SGDLS and YYNGEE. This chain's CDR3 is CASSAQGLANQPQHF. CDR3 coding DNA: TGTGCCAGCAGCGCTCAGGGCTTGGCAAATCAGCCCCAGCATTTT. The whole variable domain, remainder taken from reference TRBV9 and TRBJ1-5, is DSGVTQTPKHLITATGQRVTLRCSPRSGDLSVYWYQQSLDQGLQFLIQYYNGEERAKGNILERFSAQQFPDLHSELNLSSLELGDSALYFCASSAQGLANQPQHFGDGTRLSIL.

This chain connects TRBV4-3 to TRBJ2-1; 8 nucleotides line up with TRBD2. Germline V gene lookup returns CDR1 LGHNA and CDR2 YSLEER. V lost 0 bases, J lost 0 bases, and 4 bases stayed unmatched. The CDR3 totals 17 residues. CDR3 nucleotides: TGCGCCAGCAGCCAAGAGTCGGGAGGGTTCTCCTACAATGAGCAGTTCTTC. It specifies CASSQESGGFSYNEQFF.

The chain couples TRBV18 to TRBJ2-7, with 8 bases fitting TRBD1. CDR1 KGHSH and CDR2 LQKENI come from the germline V gene. The CDR3 has 15 residues. V shed 4 bases, J shed 5 bases, and the junction held 10 bases outside the gene matches. CDR3 nucleotides: TGTGCCAGCTCACTACGACCGACAGGGGTGAACGAGCAGTACTTC. Its protein is CASSLRPTGVNEQYF.

The chain couples TRBV7-2 to TRBJ1-1, with D unclear. CDR1 and CDR2 (germline): SGHTA, FQGNSA. CDR3 length: 15 amino acids. V was cut by 9 bases and J by 10 bases, with 27 bases left in between. The CDR3 region is CASRPGAQDEVGAFF. The DNA for the CDR3 is TGTGCCAGTAGGCCCGGAGCTCAAGACGAGGTTGGAGCTTTCTTT.

The V and J genes are TRBV11-3 and TRBJ2-3; 8 bases are a match to TRBD2. CDR1 is SGHNT and CDR2 is YENEEA in the germline V gene. This CDR3 has 12 amino acids. The V and J ends lost 5 bases and 6 bases, in that order; junction bases with no gene match: 1. The CDR3 sequence is CASSRLADTQYF. Here the CDR3 DNA reads TGTGCCAGCAGCCGACTAGCGGATACGCAGTATTTT.

The genes are TRBV10-1 and TRBJ2-3, with 7 bases matching TRBD1. In germline, CDR1 is WNHNN, CDR2 SYGVQD (reference sequence). The CDR3 is made up of 16 amino acids. Trimming at V came to 4 bases and at J to 2 bases, leaving 9 bases not matched to a gene. The DNA of the CDR3 is TGCGCCAGCAGTGCGGTGACAGGGTTGATCACAGATACGCAGTATTTT. This translates into CASSAVTGLITDTQYF.

CDR3 nucleotide sequence: TGTGCCATCACCCCGAAGACGGGTTCACCCCTCCACTTT. Translated: CAITPKTGSPLHF. The genes are TRBV10-3 and TRBJ1-6; no reliable D call. This CDR3 spans 13 amino acids. The germline V and J ends were trimmed by 7 bases and 9 bases, with 13 bases remaining between them. The germline CDR1 and CDR2 sequences are ENHRY and SYGVKD.

J is TRBJ2-7 and V is TRBV20-1; weak D call: TRBD1 (5 bases). This CDR3 has 10 amino acids. V lost 3 bases, J lost 5 bases, and 5 bases lay in between. Germline lookup yields CDR1 DFQATT and CDR2 SNEGSKA (reference sequence). CDR3 protein: CSASRDEQYF. The CDR3 DNA sequence: TGCAGTGCTAGCAGGGACGAGCAGTACTTC.

The J gene is TRBJ1-3, the V gene TRBV29-1; possible D gene TRBD1, 6 bases. The CDR3 is 14 residues long. Germline CDR1 and CDR2: SQVTM and ANQGSEA. Deletions cut 8 bases from V and 2 bases from J, with 16 bases between. Here the CDR3 DNA reads TGCAGCACCACCGTGGGGGCGGCTGGAAACACCATATATTTT. Translated: CSTTVGAAGNTIYF.

The sample holds a few counts of this clone. The gene calls are TRBV12-3 or TRBV12-4 and TRBJ1-2, with D possibly being TRBD1 (5 bases). The V end lost 6 bases, the J end lost 6 bases, and 14 bases lay between the germline ends. This CDR3 region has 13 residues. The CDR3 DNA is TGTGCCAGCAGCCCTACAGGATCCGATGGCTACACCTTC. This encodes CASSPTGSDGYTF.

The rearrangement joins TRBV3-1 (or the pseudogene TRBV3-2) to TRBJ2-7, with D hard to call. This CDR3 has 13 residues. Germline assignment: CDR1 LGHDT and CDR2 YNNKEL (reference sequence). Trimming stripped 5 bases from V and 0 bases from J, with 8 bases between. The CDR3 protein is CASSSQSSYEQYF. CDR3 DNA: TGTGCCAGCAGCTCACAAAGCTCCTACGAGCAGTACTTC.

This chain connects TRBV2 to TRBJ1-6; D is perhaps TRBD1 (5 bases). CDR1 and CDR2 (germline): SNHLY, FYNNEI. V was clipped by 6 bases and J by 12 bases, with 12 bases between them. CDR3 length: 12 amino acids. CDR3: CASSRKGLPLHF. CDR3 in DNA: TGTGCCAGCAGCCGAAAGGGGTTACCCCTCCACTTT.

V is TRBV27 and J is TRBJ2-2, with D maybe TRBD1 (5 bases). Germline CDR1 MNHEY, CDR2 SMNVEV (reference sequence). V dropped 4 bases and J dropped 6 bases, with 9 bases sitting between them. CDR3 size: 13 residues. The CDR3 DNA sequence: TGTGCCAGCAGTTGGGGCGACCCCGGGGAGCTGTTTTTT. Translation: CASSWGDPGELFF.

The rearrangement joins TRBV4-3 to TRBJ2-2; 8 positions match TRBD2. The germline gives CDR1 LGHNA, CDR2 YSLEER. This CDR3 comprises 16 residues. The V and J ends lost 1 base and 5 bases, in that order; junction bases with no gene match: 6. CDR3 sequence reads: CASSQATGGSTGELFF. The CDR3, as DNA: TGCGCCAGCAGCCAAGCAACGGGGGGGTCAACCGGGGAGCTGTTTTTT.

The chain combines TRBV2 with TRBJ1-2; 7 bases line up with TRBD1. The CDR3 loop spans 13 amino acids. CDR1 is SNHLY, CDR2 FYNNEI, per germline. V lost 8 bases to trimming and J lost 2 bases; unmatched junction nucleotides: 5. CDR3 DNA: TGTGCCAGCGGCGAGACAGGGAACTATGGCTACACCTTC. It encodes CASGETGNYGYTF. The full variable domain, in which reference TRBV2 and TRBJ1-2 provide the parts outside the CDR3, is EPEVTQTPSHQVTQMGQEVILRCVPISNHLYFYWYRQILGQKVEFLVSFYNNEISEKSEIFDDQFSVERPDGSNFTLKIRSTKLEDSAMYFCASGETGNYGYTFGSGTRLTVV.

This clone occurred once. The chain recombines TRBV28 with TRBJ1-2; TRBD1 is a possible D gene (5 bases). Germline values: CDR1 MDHEN, CDR2 SYDVKM. The CDR3 has 16 residues. The V end lost 4 bases, the J end lost 6 bases, and 21 bases lay between the germline ends. In DNA, the CDR3 is TGTGCCAGCAGTTCCACCAGGGTTTCACGAATAAATGGCTACACCTTC. Translation: CASSSTRVSRINGYTF.